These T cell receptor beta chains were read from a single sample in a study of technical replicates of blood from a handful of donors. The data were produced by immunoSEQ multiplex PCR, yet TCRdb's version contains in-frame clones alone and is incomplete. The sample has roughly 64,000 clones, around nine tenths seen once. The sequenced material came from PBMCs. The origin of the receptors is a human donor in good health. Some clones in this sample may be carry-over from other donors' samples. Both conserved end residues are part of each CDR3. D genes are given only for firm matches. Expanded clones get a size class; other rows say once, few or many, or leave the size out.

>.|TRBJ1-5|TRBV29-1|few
TGCAGCGTCCTCTACAGGAATAATCAGCCCCAGCATTTT
CSVLYRNNQPQHF
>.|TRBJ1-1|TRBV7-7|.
TGTGCCAGCAGTTCAAGCGCGGGAACTGAAGCTTTCTTT
CASSSSAGTEAFF
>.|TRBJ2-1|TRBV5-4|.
TGTGCCAGCAGCCCCCATGACAGGCATGAGCAGTTCTTC
CASSPHDRHEQFF
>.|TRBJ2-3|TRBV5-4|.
TGTGCCAGTTATCAATATTCCAGGGGTAGCACAGATACGCAGTATTTT
CASYQYSRGSTDTQYF
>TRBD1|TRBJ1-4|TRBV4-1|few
TGCGCCAGCAGTCAAACGCCTAACAGGGGGCTAACTAATGAAAAACTGTTTTTT
CASSQTPNRGLTNEKLFF
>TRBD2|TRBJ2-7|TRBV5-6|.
TGTGCCAGCAGCTTGGGACTAGCGGACACCTACGAGCAGTACTTC
CASSLGLADTYEQYF
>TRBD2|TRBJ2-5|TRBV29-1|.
TGCAGCGTTGCAGGACTAGCGGGGCAAGAGACCCAGTACTTC
CSVAGLAGQETQYF
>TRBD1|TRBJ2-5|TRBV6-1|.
TGTGCCAGCAGTGGATCCGGGACAGGGTTTAGCGCGGGGCAGGGGGCCCAGTACTTC
CASSGSGTGFSAGQGAQYF
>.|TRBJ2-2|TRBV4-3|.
TGCGCCAGCAGCCAACAATTCGTGTTAGCGCCACCGGGGACCGGGGAGCTGTTTTTT
CASSQQFVLAPPGTGELFF
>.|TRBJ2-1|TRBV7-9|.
TGTGCCAGCAGCTTAGCGGTCAGGGATGAGCAGTTCTTC
CASSLAVRDEQFF
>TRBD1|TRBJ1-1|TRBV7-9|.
TGTGCCAGCAGCTTCCGGGACAGGGTAAACACTGAAGCTTTCTTT
CASSFRDRVNTEAFF
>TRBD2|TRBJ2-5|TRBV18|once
TGTGCCAGCTCACCATCCCTAGCGGGGGCACAAGAGACCCAGTACTTC
CASSPSLAGAQETQYF
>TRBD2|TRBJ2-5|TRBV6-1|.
TGTGCCAGCAGTGTAACCGGGGGGTGGGAGACCCAGTACTTC
CASSVTGGWETQYF